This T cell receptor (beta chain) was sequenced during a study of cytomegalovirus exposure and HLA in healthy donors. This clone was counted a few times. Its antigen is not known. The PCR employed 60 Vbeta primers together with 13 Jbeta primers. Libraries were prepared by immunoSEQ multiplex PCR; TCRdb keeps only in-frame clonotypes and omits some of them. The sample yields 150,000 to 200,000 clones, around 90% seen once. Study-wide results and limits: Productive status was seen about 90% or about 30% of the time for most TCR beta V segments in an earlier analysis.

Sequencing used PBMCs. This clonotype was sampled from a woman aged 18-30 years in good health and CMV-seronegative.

As DNA, the CDR3 is TGCGCCAGCAGCCCACTACAGGGGCAAGGCTACACCTTC. It is translated as CASSPLQGQGYTF. This chain links TRBV5-1 with TRBJ1-2; the match to TRBD1 covers 7 bases. The germline CDR1 and CDR2 sequences are SGHRS and YFSETQ. The CDR3 runs to 13 residues. V lost 4 bases, J lost 8 bases, and 8 bases stayed unmatched.